The sequence of this TCR beta chain was determined in a study of T cell repertoires in cytomegalovirus infection. On the study more broadly: CMV epitopes in the study were HLA-C-restricted (recently identified) and HLA-B-restricted (well studied). Indications came from public TCR beta signatures; they pointed to CMV infection and to a matching HLA type. Findings of the study overall: HLA-C-restricted TCR beta clonotypes specific for CMV led the ex vivo response. CMV carriers with the relevant HLA were identified by cumulative public TCR beta family frequency.

TCRdb itself ran the reads through MiXCR, one entry per CDR3 protein. The profile shows 900,000 to 950,000 distinct CDR3 sequences, approximately 32% of them singletons. About this clonotype: Its antigen is not known.

CDR3 length: 13 residues. CDR1 and CDR2 (germline): SGHAT, FQNNGV. V was clipped by 1 base and J by 11 bases, with 13 bases between them. The TCR originated in a human donor in good health (CMV status not recorded). Some clones in this sample may be carry-over from other donors' samples. This chain uses TRBV11-2 with TRBJ2-3, with D unresolved. Sequenced here: cultured CD8+ T cells from PBMCs, sampled from culture after CMV antigen stimulation. For the CDR3, the DNA is TGTGCCAGCAGCTTAGGTTCCCAGGTACTGCAGTATTTT. Translated: CASSLGSQVLQYF.